One sample yielded the 20 T cell receptor beta chains listed below, sequenced in a study of shared clonotypes between healthy human individuals. Clones were read by immunoSEQ multiplex PCR, and TCRdb kept only the in-frame ones, dropping some. The sample contains 1,400,000 or so clones, about 98.5% of which appear only once. Sequencing was done on a sample of naive CD4+ T cells sorted from blood. The subset is: CD45RA+ positively selected. These receptors all stem from a man between 25 and 39 years old in good health.

J is TRBJ1-1 and V is TRBV25-1; D call uncertain. The CDR3 has 11 amino acids. From germline, CDR1 is MGHDK and CDR2 SYGVNS. CDR3 DNA sequence: TGTGCGGCGAGGCAGAACACTGAAGCTTTCTTT. Translation: CAARQNTEAFF.

Notes on this clone: Other DNA sequences of this sample code for an identical CDR3. The chain couples TRBV27 to TRBJ1-1, with D possibly matching TRBD1 (5 bases). V shed 4 bases and J shed 3 bases, with 9 bases lying between them. The CDR3 contains 13 residues. Germline V gene data show CDR1 as MNHEY and CDR2 as SMNVEV (reference sequence). The CDR3 reads CASSSQGYTEAFF. The CDR3 nucleotides are TGTGCCAGCAGTTCTCAGGGCTACACTGAAGCTTTCTTT.

The chain links TRBV10-3 to TRBJ2-1; D is possibly TRBD1 (5 bases). Trimming pared 4 bases from V and 6 bases from J, leaving 7 bases between. The CDR3 length is 12 residues. CDR1 is ENHRY, CDR2 SYGVKD, per germline. The CDR3 DNA sequence: TGTGCCATCAGTGGCGACAGCAATGAGCAGTTCTTC. Translation gives CAISGDSNEQFF.

In this sample, this clone turned up once. A read error may produce the germline difference seen at one junction end. The rearrangement links TRBV18 to TRBJ2-7, with D hard to call. Germline CDR1 is KGHSH and CDR2 is LQKENI. CDR3 length: 16 amino acids. Here the CDR3 reads CANSPLATVVSDEQYF. The CDR3 DNA follows: TGTGCCAACTCACCGCTGGCTACGGTGGTTTCGGACGAGCAGTACTTC.

The chain joins TRBV11-2 to TRBJ2-1, with TRBD2 identical over 9 bases. Trimming removed 3 bases from V and 4 bases from J; junction bases left unmatched: 1. Looked up from germline, CDR1 is SGHAT and CDR2 is FQNNGV. CDR3 length: 14 residues. CDR3 sequence reads: CASSLTSGYNEQFF. The CDR3 coding sequence is TGTGCCAGCAGCTTGACTAGCGGTTACAATGAGCAGTTCTTC.

This chain connects TRBV5-3 to TRBJ2-7; no clear D gene. TRBV5-3 is identified as an open reading frame with a role that is uncertain. V was cut by 4 bases and J by 0 bases, with 5 bases left in between. The CDR3 loop spans 12 amino acids. The CDR3 protein is CARSDPSYEQYF. In nucleotides, the CDR3 is TGTGCCAGAAGCGACCCCTCCTACGAGCAGTACTTC.

This clone was seen a handful of times. The chain combines TRBV29-1 with TRBJ1-2; D unresolved. Germline values: CDR1 SQVTM, CDR2 ANQGSEA. V dropped 6 bases and J dropped 4 bases, with 12 bases sitting between them. This CDR3 is 12 amino acids long. This CDR3 reads CSVGISIYGYTF. The DNA of the CDR3 is TGCAGCGTCGGGATTAGCATCTATGGCTACACCTTC.

V is TRBV6-6 and J is TRBJ2-1; TRBD2 matches at 8 bases. The ends lost 6 bases at V and 5 bases at J; junction bases unmatched: 12. CDR3 size: 16 residues. CDR1 and CDR2 from the germline V gene are MNHNY and SVGAGI (reference sequence). The CDR3 DNA reads TGTGCCAGCAGCAGGACCGGGACTAGTCCTCACAATGAGCAGTTCTTC. Translated: CASSRTGTSPHNEQFF.

Comments on this clone: The same CDR3 arises from other DNA sequences in this sample as well. The gene calls are TRBV6-5 and TRBJ1-1; no clear D gene. The germline CDR1 and CDR2 sequences are MNHEY and SVGAGI. The CDR3 has 13 residues. Trimming pared 3 bases from V and 0 bases from J, leaving 5 bases between. CDR3 amino acids: CASSYQVNTEAFF. CDR3 nucleotides: TGTGCCAGCAGTTATCAGGTGAACACTGAAGCTTTCTTT.

The chain has TRBV5-1 and TRBJ2-2, with 10 bases that match TRBD2. The junction had 9 bases not matched to a gene; V was cut back by 0 bases and J by 7 bases. Germline V gene lookup returns CDR1 SGHRS and CDR2 YFSETQ. This CDR3 is 17 amino acids long. Written as DNA, the CDR3 is TGCGCCAGCAGCTTGGTCCTAGCGGGAGTCCGACACGGGGAGCTGTTTTTT. It is translated as CASSLVLAGVRHGELFF.

This sequence joins TRBV5-1 and TRBJ2-4; D perhaps matches TRBD2 (6 bases). This CDR3 has 14 residues. The V gene lost 7 bases and the J gene lost 3 bases, with 14 bases spanning the gap. CDR1 and CDR2 (germline): SGHRS, YFSETQ. The CDR3 DNA follows: TGCGCCAGCTCCTCGGGGGTTGGCAAAAACATTCAGTACTTC. Protein: CASSSGVGKNIQYF.

The chain couples TRBV20-1 to TRBJ2-3; D is unresolved. The CDR3 is 11 residues long. Germline V lookup: CDR1 DFQATT, CDR2 SNEGSKA (reference sequence). With 6 bases removed from V and 6 bases from J, the gap between germline ends came to 10 bases. The CDR3 loop is CSAILSDTQYF. CDR3 DNA sequence: TGCAGTGCGATCCTTTCGGATACGCAGTATTTT.

This chain joins TRBV6-5 and TRBJ2-7; 7 bases map to TRBD1. The J segment lost 3 bases and the V segment lost 6 bases, leaving 5 bases of the junction unmatched. Germline assignment: CDR1 MNHEY and CDR2 SVGAGI. The CDR3 covers 13 residues. CDR3: CASSGTVDYEQYF. The DNA for the CDR3 is TGTGCCAGCAGCGGGACAGTTGACTACGAGCAGTACTTC.

The chain has TRBV19 and TRBJ2-1, with unresolved D. The CDR3 runs 11 residues. V was shortened by 2 bases and J by 10 bases, with 6 bases between the two germline ends. The germline gives CDR1 LNHDA, CDR2 SQIVND (reference sequence). For the CDR3, the DNA is TGTGCCAGTAGTATATATCAGGAGCAGTTCTTC. Its protein is CASSIYQEQFF.

This clone was seen only once. This chain connects TRBV2 to TRBJ1-4, with D tentatively TRBD1 (6 bases). CDR3 size: 17 residues. V was trimmed by 6 bases and J by 0 bases, leaving 17 bases between them. Germline CDR1 is SNHLY and CDR2 is FYNNEI. The CDR3 region has the DNA TGTGCCAGCAGGCAGCCGGGACAATCGACAACTAATGAAAAACTGTTTTTT. Translated, it gives CASRQPGQSTTNEKLFF.

Comments on this clone: The junction does not match germline at one end; this may be a read error. The chain links TRBV6-1 to TRBJ2-7; D might be TRBD2 (6 bases). Germline-derived CDR1 and CDR2 are MNHNS and SASEGT. The CDR3 totals 15 residues. CDR3 DNA: TGTGCCAGCAGTGTCCAGGAGGGTGTCTCCTACGAGCAGTACTTT. This translates into CASSVQEGVSYEQYF.

This clone has just one count. J is TRBJ1-5 and V is TRBV7-9, with TRBD1 as a possible D gene (5 bases). The germline V and J ends were trimmed by 0 bases and 6 bases, with 18 bases remaining between them. The CDR3 consists of 17 residues. Germline V CDR1 and CDR2: SEHNR, FQNEAQ (reference sequence). CDR3 protein: CASSLAVRGGLGQPQHF. CDR3 DNA sequence: TGTGCCAGCAGCTTAGCTGTTCGGGGCGGGCTCGGTCAGCCCCAGCATTTT.

This chain uses TRBV11-2 with TRBJ2-7; D possibly uses TRBD1 or TRBD2 (5 bases each). Trimming stripped 3 bases from V and 6 bases from J, with 9 bases between. This CDR3 has 12 amino acids. CDR1 SGHAT and CDR2 FQNNGV come from the germline V gene. CDR3 in DNA: TGTGCCAGCAGCTTGGGACCCCTCGAGCAGTACTTC. It is translated as CASSLGPLEQYF. Full variable domain (remainder filled in from reference TRBV11-2 and TRBJ2-7): EAGVAQSPRYKIIEKRQSVAFWCNPISGHATLYWYQQILGQGPKLLIQFQNNGVVDDSQLPKDRFSAERLKGVDSTLKIQPAKLEDSAVYLCASSLGPLEQYFGPGTRLTVT.

This chain links TRBV27 with TRBJ2-2; 9 bases line up with TRBD2. The germline V gene has CDR1 MNHEY and CDR2 SMNVEV (reference sequence). CDR3 length: 17 residues. V shed 5 bases, J shed 0 bases, and the junction held 7 bases outside the gene matches. The CDR3 DNA sequence: TGTGCCAGCAGTCGTCGCGGGAGGGCATCGAACACCGGGGAGCTGTTTTTT. Translating gives CASSRRGRASNTGELFF.

CDR3 region: CASSRSGLALSYEQYF. For the CDR3, the DNA is TGTGCCAGTAGCCGTTCGGGACTAGCACTCTCCTACGAGCAGTACTTC. This chain links TRBV19 with TRBJ2-7; 9 nucleotides match TRBD2. The germline V gene has CDR1 LNHDA and CDR2 SQIVND (reference sequence). The J segment lost 0 bases and the V segment lost 6 bases, leaving 9 bases of the junction unmatched. The CDR3 length is 16 residues. Complete variable domain (other parts from reference TRBV19 and TRBJ2-7): DGGITQSPKYLFRKEGQNVTLSCEQNLNHDAMYWYRQDPGQGLRLIYYSQIVNDFQKGDIAEGYSVSREKKESFPLTVTSAQKNPTAFYLCASSRSGLALSYEQYFGPGTRLTVT.